Listed here are 9 T cell receptor beta chains from one sample, sequenced in a study of blood T cell repertoires in COVID-19. Only in-frame clones appear in the TCRdb table, and some are missing; sequencing was by immunoSEQ multiplex PCR. The table shows 150,000 to 200,000 clones, with roughly 90% occurring only once. Sequencing was carried out using peripheral blood. These receptors were obtained from a man aged 55 to 70 with active or convalescent COVID-19.

The V gene is TRBV5-1, the J gene TRBJ1-1, with TRBD1 matching 7 bases. This CDR3 is built from 14 residues. V gave up 4 bases and J gave up 1 base; unmatched junction bases: 4. CDR1 SGHRS and CDR2 YFSETQ come from the germline V gene. The DNA for the CDR3 is TGCGCCAGCAGCACTCAGGGGGGGAACACTGAAGCTTTCTTT. Protein: CASSTQGGNTEAFF.

The chain joins TRBV24-1 to TRBJ2-3; 10 positions agree with TRBD1. This CDR3 region has 15 residues. CDR1 and CDR2 (germline): KGHDR, SFDVKD. V lost 3 bases and J lost 7; bases outside the gene matches: 6. The DNA of the CDR3 is TGTGCCACCAGTGATCCGGGACAGGGGCGACATACGCAGTATTTT. It specifies CATSDPGQGRHTQYF.

The V gene is TRBV4-1, the J gene TRBJ2-1; TRBD2 matches 9 bases. The CDR3 loop spans 18 amino acids. Trimming removed 5 bases from V and 1 base from J; junction bases left unmatched: 12. Germline assignment: CDR1 MGHRA and CDR2 YSYEKL. The CDR3 DNA reads TGCGCCAGCAGCTCCTCTAGGCCGCTAGCGGGGTCCTACAATGAGCAGTTCTTC. Protein product: CASSSSRPLAGSYNEQFF.

The CDR3 DNA is TGTGCCAGCAGCAGGACAGGGGAGGGTGCCTATGGCTACACCTTC. Encoded protein: CASSRTGEGAYGYTF. This chain joins TRBV5-5 and TRBJ1-2, with 9 positions matching TRBD1. Germline V gene data show CDR1 as SGHKS and CDR2 as YYEKEE (reference sequence). V shed 4 bases, J shed 4 bases, and the junction held 8 bases outside the gene matches. The CDR3 has 15 residues.

The V gene is TRBV18, the J gene TRBJ2-7; D unresolved. CDR3 length: 14 residues. V lost 0 bases and J lost 2, with 8 bases in between. The germline V gene has CDR1 KGHSH and CDR2 LQKENI. Here the CDR3 DNA reads TGTGCCAGCTCACCACCCCTCAGAACCTACGAGCAGTACTTC. The encoded protein is CASSPPLRTYEQYF.

The chain carries TRBV29-1 and TRBJ1-3, with 8 bases that match TRBD1. V was clipped by 1 base and J by 2 bases; unmatched bases: 1. This CDR3 contains 14 residues. The germline CDR1 and CDR2 sequences are SQVTM and ANQGSEA. DNA for the CDR3: TGCAGCGTTGAAGGGACAGGGACTGGAAACACCATATATTTT. It translates to CSVEGTGTGNTIYF.

The chain links TRBV19 to TRBJ1-6; 8 bases align to TRBD1. J lost 10 bases, V lost 5 bases, and 4 bases had no gene match. Looked up from germline, CDR1 is LNHDA and CDR2 is SQIVND (reference sequence). The CDR3 has 13 residues. The CDR3 loop is CASSDRGQSPLHF. The CDR3 coding sequence is TGTGCCAGTAGTGACAGGGGTCAGTCACCCCTCCACTTT.

The V and J genes are TRBV6-5 and TRBJ1-4; TRBD1 matches 11 bases. This CDR3 is 15 amino acids long. Germline V gene data show CDR1 as MNHEY and CDR2 as SVGAGI. V trimming: 5 bases; J trimming: 7 bases; junction bases outside the gene matches: 6. CDR3 sequence: CASSTRTGGIEKLFF. The CDR3 coding sequence is TGTGCCAGCAGTACCCGGACAGGGGGCATTGAAAAACTGTTTTTT.

V gene TRBV5-4 combines with J gene TRBJ2-7; 10 bases are a match to TRBD2. CDR3 length equals 13 residues. The V gene end was trimmed by 5 bases and the J gene end by 5 bases; junction bases not matched to a gene: 4. CDR1 and CDR2 from the germline V gene are SGHNT and YYREEE (reference sequence). The CDR3 bases are TGTGCCAGCAGATTTCTAGCGGGGGACGAGCAGTACTTC. It is translated as CASRFLAGDEQYF.